This T cell receptor (beta chain) was identified during a study of CD8 T cells in ankylosing spondylitis. Germline lookup yields CDR1 LGHNA and CDR2 YNFKEQ. CDR3 length: 16 amino acids. After removal of 0 bases from V and 6 bases from J, the junction contained 8 bases not matched to a gene. Overall study results and limits: Disease-linked clones reportedly concentrated significantly in matched ankylosing spondylitis synovial fluid. Ankylosing spondylitis blood appeared to be characterized by a TCR beta motif of several highly homologous variants. Those disease-linked clones were CD8+; they were also relatively rare in peripheral blood.

One entry per CDR3 protein, called by TCRdb with MiXCR from the 5' RACE reads. The data hold fewer than 500,000 distinct CDR3 sequences, with more than 20% observed a single time. This clonotype was seen a few times. Its antigen is undetermined. The rearrangement links TRBV4-2 to TRBJ2-7; 10 bases line up with TRBD2. The TCR originated in a male donor with ankylosing spondylitis. Input material: blood, either unsorted or a sorted T cell fraction (not recorded which). Here the CDR3 DNA reads TGTGCCAGCAGCCAAGAATGGCTAGCGGGAGTTCGCGAGCAGTACTTC. This translates into CASSQEWLAGVREQYF.